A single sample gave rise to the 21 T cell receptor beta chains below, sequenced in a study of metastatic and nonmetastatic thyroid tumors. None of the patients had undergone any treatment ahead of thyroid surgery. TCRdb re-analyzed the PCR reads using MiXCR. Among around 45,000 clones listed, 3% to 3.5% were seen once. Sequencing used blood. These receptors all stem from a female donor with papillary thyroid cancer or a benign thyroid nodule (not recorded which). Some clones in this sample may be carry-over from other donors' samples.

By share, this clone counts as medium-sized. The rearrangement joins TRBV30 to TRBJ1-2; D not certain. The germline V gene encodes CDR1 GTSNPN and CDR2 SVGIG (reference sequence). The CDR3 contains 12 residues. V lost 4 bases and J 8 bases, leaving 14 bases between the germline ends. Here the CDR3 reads CAWIRPGPGYTF. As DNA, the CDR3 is TGTGCCTGGATCCGTCCAGGACCCGGCTACACCTTC. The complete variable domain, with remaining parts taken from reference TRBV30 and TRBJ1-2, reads SQTIHQWPATLVQPVGSPLSLECTVEGTSNPNLYWYRQAAGRGLQLLFYSVGIGQISSEVPQNLSASRPQDRQFILSSKKLLLSDSGFYLCAWIRPGPGYTFGSGTRLTVV.

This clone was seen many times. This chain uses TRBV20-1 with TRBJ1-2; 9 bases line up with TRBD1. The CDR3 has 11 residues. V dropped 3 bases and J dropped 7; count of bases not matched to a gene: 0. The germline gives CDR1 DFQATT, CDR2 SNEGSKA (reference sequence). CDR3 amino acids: CSARTGGGYTF. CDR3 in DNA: TGCAGTGCTAGGACAGGGGGTGGCTACACCTTC.

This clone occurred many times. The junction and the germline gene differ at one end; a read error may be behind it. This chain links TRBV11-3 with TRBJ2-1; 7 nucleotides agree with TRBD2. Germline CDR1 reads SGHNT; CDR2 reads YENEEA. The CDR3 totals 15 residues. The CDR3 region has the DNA TGTGCCAGCAGCTTTGCGGGGAGGGCCTACGATGAGCAGTTCTTC. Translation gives CASSFAGRAYDEQFF. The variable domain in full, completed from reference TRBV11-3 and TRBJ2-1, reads EAGVVQSPRYKIIEKKQPVAFWCNPISGHNTLYWYLQNLGQGPELLIRYENEEAVDDSQLPKDRFSAERLKGVDSTLKIQPAELGDSAVYLCASSFAGRAYDEQFFGPGTRLTVL.

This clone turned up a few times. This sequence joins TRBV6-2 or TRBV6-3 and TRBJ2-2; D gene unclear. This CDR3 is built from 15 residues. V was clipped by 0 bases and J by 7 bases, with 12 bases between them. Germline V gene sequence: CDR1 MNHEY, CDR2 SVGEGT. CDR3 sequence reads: CASSYSTRLDGELFF. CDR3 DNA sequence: TGTGCCAGCAGTTACTCGACGAGGCTAGACGGGGAGCTGTTTTTT.

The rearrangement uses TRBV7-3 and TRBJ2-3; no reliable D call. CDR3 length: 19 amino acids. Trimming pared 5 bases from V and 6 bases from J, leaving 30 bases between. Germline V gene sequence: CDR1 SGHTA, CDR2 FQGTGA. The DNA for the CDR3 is TGTGCCAGCAGCAGGTCTCACGAAGCTGGCGTGTGCCACCCGGATACGCAGTATTTT. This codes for CASSRSHEAGVCHPDTQYF.

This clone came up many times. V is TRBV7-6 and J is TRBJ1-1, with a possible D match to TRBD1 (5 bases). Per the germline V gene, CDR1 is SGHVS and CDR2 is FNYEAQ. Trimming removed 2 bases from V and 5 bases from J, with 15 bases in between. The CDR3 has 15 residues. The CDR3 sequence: CASSLLAGGRTEAFF. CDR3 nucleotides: TGTGCCAGCAGCTTACTTGCGGGGGGGAGAACTGAAGCTTTCTTT.

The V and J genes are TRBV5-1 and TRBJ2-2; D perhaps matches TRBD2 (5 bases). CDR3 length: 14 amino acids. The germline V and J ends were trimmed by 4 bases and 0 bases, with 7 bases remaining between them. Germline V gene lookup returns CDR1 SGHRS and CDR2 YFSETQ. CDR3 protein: CASSISANTGELFF. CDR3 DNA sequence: TGCGCCAGCAGCATTAGCGCGAACACCGGGGAGCTGTTTTTT.

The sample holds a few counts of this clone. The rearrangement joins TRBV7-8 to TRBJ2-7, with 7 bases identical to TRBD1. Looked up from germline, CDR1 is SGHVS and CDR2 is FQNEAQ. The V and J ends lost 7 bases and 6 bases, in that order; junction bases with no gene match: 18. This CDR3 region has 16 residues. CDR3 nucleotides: TGTGCCAGCATCTATCCCCAACAGGGGCTCCGCACCGAGCAGTACTTC. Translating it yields CASIYPQQGLRTEQYF. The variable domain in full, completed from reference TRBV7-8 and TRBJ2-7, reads GAGVSQSPRYKVAKRGQDVALRCDPISGHVSLFWYQQALGQGPEFLTYFQNEAQLDKSGLPSDRFFAERPEGSVSTLKIQRTQQEDSAVYLCASIYPQQGLRTEQYFGPGTRLTVT.

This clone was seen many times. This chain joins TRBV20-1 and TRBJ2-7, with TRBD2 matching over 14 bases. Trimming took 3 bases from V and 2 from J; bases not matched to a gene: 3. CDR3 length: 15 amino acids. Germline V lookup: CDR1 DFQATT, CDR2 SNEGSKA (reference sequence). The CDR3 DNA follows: TGCAGTGCTAGCAAGGGACTAGCGGGAGCCTACGAGCAGTACTTC. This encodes CSASKGLAGAYEQYF.

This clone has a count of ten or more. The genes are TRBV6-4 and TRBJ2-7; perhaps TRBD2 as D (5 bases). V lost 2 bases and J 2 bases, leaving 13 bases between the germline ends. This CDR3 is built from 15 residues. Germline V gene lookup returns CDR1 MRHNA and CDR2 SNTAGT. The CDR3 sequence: CASSDGRACPYEQYF. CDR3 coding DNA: TGTGCCAGCAGTGACGGGCGGGCTTGCCCCTACGAGCAGTACTTC.

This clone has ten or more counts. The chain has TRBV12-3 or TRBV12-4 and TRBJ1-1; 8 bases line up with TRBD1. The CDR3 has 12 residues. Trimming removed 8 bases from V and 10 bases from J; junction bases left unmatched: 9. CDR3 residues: CASRARQGLAFF. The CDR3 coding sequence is TGTGCCAGCCGAGCCCGACAGGGGTTAGCTTTCTTT.

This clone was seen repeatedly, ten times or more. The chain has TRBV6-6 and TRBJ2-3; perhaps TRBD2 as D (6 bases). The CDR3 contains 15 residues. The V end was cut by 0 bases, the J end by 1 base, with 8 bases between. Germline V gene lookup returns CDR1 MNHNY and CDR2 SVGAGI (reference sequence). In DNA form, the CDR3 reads TGTGCCAGCAGTTACTCTAGGGAGGGCACAGATACGCAGTATTTT. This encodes CASSYSREGTDTQYF.

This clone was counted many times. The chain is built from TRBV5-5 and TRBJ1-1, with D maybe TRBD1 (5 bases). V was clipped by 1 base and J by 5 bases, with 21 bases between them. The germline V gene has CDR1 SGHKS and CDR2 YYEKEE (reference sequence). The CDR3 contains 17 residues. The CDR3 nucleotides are TGTGCCAGCAGCTTGCGGGGACCGGCCGGGGTGGAAACTGAAGCTTTCTTT. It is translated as CASSLRGPAGVETEAFF.

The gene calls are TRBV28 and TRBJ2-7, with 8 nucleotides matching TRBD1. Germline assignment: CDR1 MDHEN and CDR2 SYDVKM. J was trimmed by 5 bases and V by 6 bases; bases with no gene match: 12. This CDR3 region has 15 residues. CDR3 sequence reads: CASSRWTGQGDEQYF. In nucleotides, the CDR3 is TGTGCCAGCAGCCGCTGGACAGGGCAGGGGGACGAGCAGTACTTC.

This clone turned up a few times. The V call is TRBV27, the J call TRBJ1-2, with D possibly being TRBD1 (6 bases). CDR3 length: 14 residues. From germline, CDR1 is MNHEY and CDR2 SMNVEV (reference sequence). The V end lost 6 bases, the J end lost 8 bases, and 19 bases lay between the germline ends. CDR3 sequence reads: CASRGFRDTGGYTF. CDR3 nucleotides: TGTGCCAGCAGGGGGTTCCGGGACACGGGGGGCTACACCTTC.

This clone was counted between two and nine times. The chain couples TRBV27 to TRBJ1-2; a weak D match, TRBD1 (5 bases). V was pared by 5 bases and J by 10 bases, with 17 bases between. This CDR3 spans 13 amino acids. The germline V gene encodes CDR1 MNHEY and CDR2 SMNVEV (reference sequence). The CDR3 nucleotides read TGTGCCAGCAGTCGCCCCGGTAGGGACGTCTACACCTTC. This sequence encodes CASSRPGRDVYTF.

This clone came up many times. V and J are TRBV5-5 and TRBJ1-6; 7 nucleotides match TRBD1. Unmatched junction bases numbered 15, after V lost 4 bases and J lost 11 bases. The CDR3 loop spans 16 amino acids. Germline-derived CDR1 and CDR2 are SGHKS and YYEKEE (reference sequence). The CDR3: CASSLQTGFTNPPLHF. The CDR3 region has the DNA TGTGCCAGCAGCCTCCAGACAGGGTTTACGAATCCACCCCTCCACTTT.

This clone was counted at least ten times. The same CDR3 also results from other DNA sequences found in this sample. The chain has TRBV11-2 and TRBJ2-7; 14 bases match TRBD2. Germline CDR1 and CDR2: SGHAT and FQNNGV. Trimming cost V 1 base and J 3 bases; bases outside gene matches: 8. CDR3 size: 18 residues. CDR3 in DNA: TGTGCCAGCAGCTTAGTCGGACTAGCGGGAGGTACCCTCTACGAGCAGTACTTC. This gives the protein CASSLVGLAGGTLYEQYF.

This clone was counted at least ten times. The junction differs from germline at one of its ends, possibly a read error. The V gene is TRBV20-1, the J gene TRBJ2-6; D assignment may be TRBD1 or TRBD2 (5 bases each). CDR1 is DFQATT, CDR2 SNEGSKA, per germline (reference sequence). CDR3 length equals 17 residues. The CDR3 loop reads CSARVGPRGAGANALTF. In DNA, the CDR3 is TGCAGTGCTAGGGTAGGACCCAGAGGGGCTGGGGCCAACGCCCTGACTTTC.

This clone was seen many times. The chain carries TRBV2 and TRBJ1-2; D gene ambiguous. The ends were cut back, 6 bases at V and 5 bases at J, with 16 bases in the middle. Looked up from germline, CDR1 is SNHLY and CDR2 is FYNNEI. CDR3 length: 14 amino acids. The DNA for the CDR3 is TGTGCCAGCAGGGCAGGACGGGGATCTTATGGCTACACCTTC. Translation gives CASRAGRGSYGYTF.

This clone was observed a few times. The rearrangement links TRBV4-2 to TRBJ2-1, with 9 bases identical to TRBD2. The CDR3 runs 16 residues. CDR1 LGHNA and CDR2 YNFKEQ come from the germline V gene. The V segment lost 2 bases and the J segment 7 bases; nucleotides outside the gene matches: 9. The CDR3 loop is CASSQSAGGTQNEQFF. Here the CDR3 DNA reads TGTGCCAGCAGCCAAAGCGCGGGGGGGACACAAAATGAGCAGTTCTTC.